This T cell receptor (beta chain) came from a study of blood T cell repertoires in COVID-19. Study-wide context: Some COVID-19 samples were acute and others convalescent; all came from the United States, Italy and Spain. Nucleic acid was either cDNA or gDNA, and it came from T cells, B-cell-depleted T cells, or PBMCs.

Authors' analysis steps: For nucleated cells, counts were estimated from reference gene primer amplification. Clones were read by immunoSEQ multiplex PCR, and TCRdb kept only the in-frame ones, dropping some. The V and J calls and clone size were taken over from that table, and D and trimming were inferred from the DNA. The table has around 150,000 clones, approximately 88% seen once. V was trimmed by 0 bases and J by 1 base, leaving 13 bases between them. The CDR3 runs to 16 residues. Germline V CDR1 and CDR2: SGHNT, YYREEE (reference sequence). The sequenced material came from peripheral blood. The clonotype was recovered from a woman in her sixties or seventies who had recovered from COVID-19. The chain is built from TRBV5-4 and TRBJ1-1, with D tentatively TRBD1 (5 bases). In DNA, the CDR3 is TGTGCCAGCAGCTTGGGCGGGGACTTTGGGAACACTGAAGCTTTCTTT. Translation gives CASSLGGDFGNTEAFF.